Sequencing of this T cell receptor (beta chain) was carried out in a study of blood T cell repertoires in COVID-19. Repertoires were generated with immunoSEQ multiplex PCR, while TCRdb's copy carries only in-frame clones and drops some. The sample comprises about 250,000 clones, 75% to 90% of which are singletons, and 3.1% rests with the top ten. This clone has more than one count but fewer than ten. Residents of 24 US areas, aged roughly 18 to 95 years, made up the participants. Within 2 weeks of study entry, exposed participants had contacted a PCR-confirmed or clinician-diagnosed COVID-19 case. The CDR3 has 17 residues. CDR1 and CDR2 (germline): SGHVS, FQNEAQ. V was clipped by 1 base and J by 3 bases; unmatched bases: 7.

The clonotype comes from a woman aged 40 to 50 who had been exposed to COVID-19. Sample: PBMCs or T cells enriched from blood (not recorded which). The chain recombines TRBV7-8 with TRBJ1-5; 9 bases map to TRBD1. CDR3: CASSLVGTGLNNQPQHF. CDR3 coding DNA: TGTGCCAGCAGCTTAGTAGGGACAGGGCTGAACAATCAGCCCCAGCATTTT.